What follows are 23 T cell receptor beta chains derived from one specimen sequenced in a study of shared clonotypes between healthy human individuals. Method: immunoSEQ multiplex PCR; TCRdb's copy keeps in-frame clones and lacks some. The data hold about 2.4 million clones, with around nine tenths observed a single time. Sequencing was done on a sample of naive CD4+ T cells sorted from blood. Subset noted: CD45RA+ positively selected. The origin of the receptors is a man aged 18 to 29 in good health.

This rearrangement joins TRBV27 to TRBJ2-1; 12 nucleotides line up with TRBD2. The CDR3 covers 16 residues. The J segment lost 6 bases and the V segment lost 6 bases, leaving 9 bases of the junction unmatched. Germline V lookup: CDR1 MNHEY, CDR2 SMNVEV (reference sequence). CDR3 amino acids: CASRRWTSGDLNEQFF. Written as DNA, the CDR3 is TGTGCCAGCAGAAGATGGACTAGCGGGGATCTCAATGAGCAGTTCTTC.

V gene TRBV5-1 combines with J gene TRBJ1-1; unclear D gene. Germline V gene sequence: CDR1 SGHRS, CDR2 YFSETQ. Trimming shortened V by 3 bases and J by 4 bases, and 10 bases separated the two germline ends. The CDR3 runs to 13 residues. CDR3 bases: TGCGCCAGCAGCTGGAATGGGGTCACTGAAGCTTTCTTT. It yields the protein CASSWNGVTEAFF.

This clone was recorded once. In nucleotides, the CDR3 is TGTGCCAGCACAAAAACCGGGTTAGAAGCTTTCTTT. Translation gives CASTKTGLEAFF. The chain combines TRBV2 with TRBJ1-1; D gene unclear. From germline, CDR1 is SNHLY and CDR2 FYNNEI. The CDR3 has 12 residues. The ends were cut back, 7 bases at V and 8 bases at J, with 14 bases in the middle.

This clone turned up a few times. CDR3 sequence: CASSLNNQPQHF. The CDR3 DNA reads as TGTGCCAGCAGCCTGAATAATCAGCCCCAGCATTTT. The chain employs TRBV13 and TRBJ1-5, with D unresolved. V dropped 5 bases and J dropped 4 bases, with 6 bases sitting between them. The CDR3 is made up of 12 amino acids. Germline CDR1 PRHDT, CDR2 FYEKMQ (reference sequence).

CDR3 DNA sequence: TGTGCCAGCACTCGAAGCAGGGACGGCTACACCTTC. Its translation is CASTRSRDGYTF. V is TRBV6-1 and J is TRBJ1-2; TRBD1 might be the D (5 bases). Germline-derived CDR1 and CDR2 are MNHNS and SASEGT. The CDR3 runs to 12 residues. Trimming removed 7 bases at V and 8 bases at J, with 14 bases between.

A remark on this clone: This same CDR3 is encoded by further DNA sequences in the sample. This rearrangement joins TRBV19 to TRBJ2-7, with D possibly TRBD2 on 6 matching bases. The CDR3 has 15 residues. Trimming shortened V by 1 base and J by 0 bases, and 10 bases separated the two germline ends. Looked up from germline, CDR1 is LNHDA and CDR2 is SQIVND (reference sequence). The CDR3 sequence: CASSIARGSSYEQYF. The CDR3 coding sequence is TGTGCCAGTAGTATAGCTCGGGGGAGCTCCTACGAGCAGTACTTC.

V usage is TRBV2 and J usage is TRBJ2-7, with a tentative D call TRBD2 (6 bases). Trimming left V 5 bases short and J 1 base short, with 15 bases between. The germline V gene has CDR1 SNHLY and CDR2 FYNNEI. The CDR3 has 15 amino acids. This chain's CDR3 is CASSKGGPGSYEQYF. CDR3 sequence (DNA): TGTGCCAGCAGTAAAGGAGGGCCAGGATCCTACGAGCAGTACTTC.

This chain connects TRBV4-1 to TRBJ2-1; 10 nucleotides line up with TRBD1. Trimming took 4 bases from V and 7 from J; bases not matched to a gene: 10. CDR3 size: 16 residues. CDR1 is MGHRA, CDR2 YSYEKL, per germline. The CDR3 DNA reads TGCGCCAGCAGCCTCGCCGGGACAGGGGTTTTGAATGAGCAGTTCTTC. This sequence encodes CASSLAGTGVLNEQFF.

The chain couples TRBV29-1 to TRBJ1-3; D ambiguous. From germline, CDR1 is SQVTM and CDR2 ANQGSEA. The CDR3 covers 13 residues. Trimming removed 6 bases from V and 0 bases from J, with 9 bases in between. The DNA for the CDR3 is TGCAGCGTGAAGGCCGCCTCTGGAAACACCATATATTTT. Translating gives CSVKAASGNTIYF. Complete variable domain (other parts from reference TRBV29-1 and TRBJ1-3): SAVISQKPSRDICQRGTSLTIQCQVDSQVTMMFWYRQQPGQSLTLIATANQGSEATYESGFVIDKFPISRPNLTFSTLTVSNMSPEDSSIYLCSVKAASGNTIYFGEGSWLTVV.

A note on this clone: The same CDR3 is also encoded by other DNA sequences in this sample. The CDR3 loop is CASSLSGGPYNEQFF. As DNA, the CDR3 is TGCGCCAGCAGCTTAAGCGGGGGGCCCTACAATGAGCAGTTCTTC. The chain recombines TRBV5-1 with TRBJ2-1, with 9 positions matching TRBD2. Per the germline V gene, CDR1 is SGHRS and CDR2 is YFSETQ. CDR3 length: 15 residues. With 2 bases clipped from V and 2 bases from J, the junction kept 2 bases outside the gene matches.

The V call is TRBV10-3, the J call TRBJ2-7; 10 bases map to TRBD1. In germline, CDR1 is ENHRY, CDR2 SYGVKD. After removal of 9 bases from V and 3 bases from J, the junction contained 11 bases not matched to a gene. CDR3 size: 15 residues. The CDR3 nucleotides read TGTGCCATTAATGTCGGGGACAGGGGCTTCTACGAGCAGTACTTC. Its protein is CAINVGDRGFYEQYF.

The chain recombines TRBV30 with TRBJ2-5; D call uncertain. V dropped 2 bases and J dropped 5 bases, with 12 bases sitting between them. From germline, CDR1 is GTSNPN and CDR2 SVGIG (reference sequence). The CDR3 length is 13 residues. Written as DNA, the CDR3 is TGTGCCTGGAGTAGAGGCCTCCCTGAGACCCAGTACTTC. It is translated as CAWSRGLPETQYF.

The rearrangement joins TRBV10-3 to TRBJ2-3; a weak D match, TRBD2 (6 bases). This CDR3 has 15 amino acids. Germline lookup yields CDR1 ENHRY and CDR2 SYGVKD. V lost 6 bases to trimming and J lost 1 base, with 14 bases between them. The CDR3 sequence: CAIRGLGSGTDTQYF. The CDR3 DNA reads TGTGCCATCAGGGGACTCGGCTCTGGCACAGATACGCAGTATTTT.

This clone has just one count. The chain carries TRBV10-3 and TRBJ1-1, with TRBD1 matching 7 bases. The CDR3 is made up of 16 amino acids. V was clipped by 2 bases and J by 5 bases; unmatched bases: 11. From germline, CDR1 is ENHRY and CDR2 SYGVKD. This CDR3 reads CAISEPGGQGGTEAFF. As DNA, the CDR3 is TGTGCCATCAGTGAGCCCGGAGGCCAGGGGGGAACTGAAGCTTTCTTT.

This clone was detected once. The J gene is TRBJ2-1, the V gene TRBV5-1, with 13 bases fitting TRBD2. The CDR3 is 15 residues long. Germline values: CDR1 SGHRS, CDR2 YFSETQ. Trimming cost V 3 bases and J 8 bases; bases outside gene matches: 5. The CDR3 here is CASSSRTSGGYEQFF. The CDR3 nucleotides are TGCGCCAGCAGCTCAAGGACTAGCGGGGGTTATGAGCAGTTCTTC.

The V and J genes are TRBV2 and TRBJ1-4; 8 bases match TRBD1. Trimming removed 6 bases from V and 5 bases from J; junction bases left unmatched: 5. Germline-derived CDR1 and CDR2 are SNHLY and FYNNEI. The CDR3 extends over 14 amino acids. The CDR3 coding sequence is TGTGCCAGCAGAAACAGGGGGGGAAATGAAAAACTGTTTTTT. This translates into CASRNRGGNEKLFF.

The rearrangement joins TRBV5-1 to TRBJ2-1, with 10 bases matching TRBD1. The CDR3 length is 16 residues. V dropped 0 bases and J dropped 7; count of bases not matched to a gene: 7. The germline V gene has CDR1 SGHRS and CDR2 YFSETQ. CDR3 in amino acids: CASSLAPDRGANEQFF. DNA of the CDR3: TGCGCCAGCAGCTTGGCACCGGACAGGGGGGCAAATGAGCAGTTCTTC.

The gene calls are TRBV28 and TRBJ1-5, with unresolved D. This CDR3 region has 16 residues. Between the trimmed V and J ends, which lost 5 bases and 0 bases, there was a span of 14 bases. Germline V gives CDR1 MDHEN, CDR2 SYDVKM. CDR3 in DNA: TGTGCCAGCAGTCCCAGCCTCGGGTCTAGCAATCAGCCCCAGCATTTT. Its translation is CASSPSLGSSNQPQHF.

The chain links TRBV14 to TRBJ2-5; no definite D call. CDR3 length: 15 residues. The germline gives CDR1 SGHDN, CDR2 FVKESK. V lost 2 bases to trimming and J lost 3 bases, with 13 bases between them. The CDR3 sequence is CASSQLGLKKETQYF. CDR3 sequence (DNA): TGTGCCAGCAGCCAATTGGGCCTGAAGAAAGAGACCCAGTACTTC.

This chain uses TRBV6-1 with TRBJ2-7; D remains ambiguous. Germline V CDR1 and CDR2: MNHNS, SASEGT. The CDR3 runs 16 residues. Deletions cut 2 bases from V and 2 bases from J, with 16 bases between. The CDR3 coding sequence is TGTGCCAGCAGTGAATTTCCCGGAATTGGGACCTACGAGCAGTACTTC. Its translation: CASSEFPGIGTYEQYF.

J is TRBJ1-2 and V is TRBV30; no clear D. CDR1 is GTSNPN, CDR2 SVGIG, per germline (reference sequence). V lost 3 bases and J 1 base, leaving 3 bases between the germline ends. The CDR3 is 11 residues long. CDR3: CAWRNNYGYTF. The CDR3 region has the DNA TGTGCCTGGAGGAATAACTATGGCTACACCTTC.

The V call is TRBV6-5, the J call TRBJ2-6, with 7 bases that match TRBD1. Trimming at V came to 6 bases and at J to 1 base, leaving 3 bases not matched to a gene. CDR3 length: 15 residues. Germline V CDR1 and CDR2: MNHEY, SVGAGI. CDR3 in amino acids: CASRRGQSGANVLTF. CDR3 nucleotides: TGTGCCAGCAGAAGGGGACAGTCTGGGGCCAACGTCCTGACTTTC.

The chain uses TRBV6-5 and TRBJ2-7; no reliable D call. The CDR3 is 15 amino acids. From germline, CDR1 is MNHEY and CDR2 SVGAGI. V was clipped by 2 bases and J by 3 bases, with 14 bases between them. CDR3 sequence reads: CASSYKPGFGYEQYF. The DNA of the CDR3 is TGTGCCAGCAGTTACAAACCCGGCTTCGGCTACGAGCAGTACTTC.